The clone carrying this T cell receptor (beta chain) was seen ten or more times. Combining iRepertoire HTBI primers with Arm-PCR of CDR3 regions, the authors built TCR beta libraries. In the study's own analysis: Gene usage covered over 55 TRBV and 14 to 15 TRBJ segments. Using its own MiXCR run on the multiplex PCR reads, TCRdb lists one record per CDR3 protein. The V and J calls come from TCRdb's annotation, not from the publication. The table shows 300,000 to 400,000 distinct CDR3 sequences, with about a sixth occurring only once. The data derive from a study of regulatory T cells in long-lasting Graves disease. The sample's time point: newly diagnosed GD, antithyroid drugs for less than 3 months. After RNA was extracted from PBMCs, the TCR library was made from it. Guidelines of the American Thyroid Association were used to diagnose Graves' disease. Trimming cost V 4 bases and J 7 bases, with 11 bases left between them. CDR1 SQVTM and CDR2 ANQGSEA come from the germline V gene. The CDR3 is 11 amino acids.

These same data were also listed under a study on T cells in Graves' hyperthyroidism and ophthalmopathy.

This TCR was sampled from a man aged 35 to 55 with Graves disease. Material: peripheral blood mononuclear cells (PBMCs), obtained at new diagnosis, from a patient treated with antithyroid drugs. The V call is TRBV29-1, the J call TRBJ2-7, with D possibly called TRBD1 or TRBD2 (5 bases each). The CDR3 is CSVVTGLEQYF. CDR3 DNA sequence: TGCAGCGTTGTAACGGGGCTGGAGCAGTACTTC.